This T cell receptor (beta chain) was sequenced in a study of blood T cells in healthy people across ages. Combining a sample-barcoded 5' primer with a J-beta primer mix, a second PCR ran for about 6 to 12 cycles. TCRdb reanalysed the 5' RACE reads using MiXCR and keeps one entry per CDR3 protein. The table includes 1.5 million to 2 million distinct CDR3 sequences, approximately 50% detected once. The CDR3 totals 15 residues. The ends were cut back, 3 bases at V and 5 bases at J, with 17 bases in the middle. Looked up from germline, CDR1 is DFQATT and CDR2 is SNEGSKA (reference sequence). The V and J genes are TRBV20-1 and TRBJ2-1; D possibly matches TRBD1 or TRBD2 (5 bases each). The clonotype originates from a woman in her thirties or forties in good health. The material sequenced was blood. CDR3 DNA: TGCAGTGCTAGCCCCGGGGACCTGGGAAACAATGAGCAGTTCTTC. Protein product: CSASPGDLGNNEQFF.